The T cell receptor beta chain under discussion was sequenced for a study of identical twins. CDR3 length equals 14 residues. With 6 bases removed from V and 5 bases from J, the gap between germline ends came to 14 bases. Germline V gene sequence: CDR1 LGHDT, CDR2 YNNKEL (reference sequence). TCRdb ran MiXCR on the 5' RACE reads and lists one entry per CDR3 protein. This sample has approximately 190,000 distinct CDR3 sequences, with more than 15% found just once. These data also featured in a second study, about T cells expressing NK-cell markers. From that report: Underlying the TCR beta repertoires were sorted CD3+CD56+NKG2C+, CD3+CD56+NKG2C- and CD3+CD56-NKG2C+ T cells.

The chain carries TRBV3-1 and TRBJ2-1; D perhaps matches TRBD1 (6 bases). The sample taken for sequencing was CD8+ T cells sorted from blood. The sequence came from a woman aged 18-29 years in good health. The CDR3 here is CASSPSGQNNEQFF. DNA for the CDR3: TGTGCCAGCAGTCCCTCGGGACAAAACAATGAGCAGTTCTTC.